Below, one T cell receptor beta chain is given with its context. The junction does not match germline at one end; this may be a read error. This record comes from a study of cytomegalovirus exposure and HLA in healthy donors. The PCR used 60 Vbeta and 13 Jbeta primers. Profiling relied on immunoSEQ multiplex PCR, and the TCRdb table lists in-frame clones only, not all of them. Counted here are some 200,000 clones, approximately 80% occurring once; the ten biggest clones make up roughly 2.8%. Germline V lookup: CDR1 MGHRA, CDR2 YSYEKL. The CDR3 runs to 13 residues. The material sequenced was PBMCs. This clonotype was obtained from a woman aged 45-59 years in good health and CMV-seropositive. The chain joins TRBV4-1 to TRBJ2-4, with a possible D match to TRBD2 (7 bases). CDR3 protein: CASSQEGYGGLQF. The CDR3 nucleotides read TGCGCCAGCAGCCAAGAAGGGTACGGGGGGCTCCAATTC.